This T cell receptor (beta chain) was captured by sequencing in a study of cytomegalovirus exposure and HLA in healthy donors. Regarding the study as a whole: The listing of fewer than 200 TCR beta chains classed them as cytomegalovirus-associated. TCR beta sequences numbering about 17,000 were associated with HLA alleles at 0.05 false discovery rate in a later analysis. Evidence from a later analysis indicated that most CMV-associated TCR beta chains looked HLA-restricted.

The study ran its PCR with 60 Vbeta and 13 Jbeta primers. Data came from immunoSEQ multiplex PCR; TCRdb stores just in-frame clones and leaves some out. This sample's clone table lists 60,000 to 65,000 clones. Trimming at V came to 4 bases and at J to 4 bases, leaving 7 bases not matched to a gene. The CDR3 length is 14 residues. Germline V CDR1 and CDR2: MGHDK, SYGVNS. With respect to this clone: What it recognizes is unknown.

Sampled while nominally healthy, donors likely had unrecorded immune exposures. The chain combines TRBV25-1 with TRBJ2-7; 7 bases are a match to TRBD2. The sequence was collected from a woman under 30 in good health and CMV-seronegative. The specimen sequenced was PBMCs. The CDR3 loop reads CASSGKRGLYEQYF. DNA for the CDR3: TGTGCCAGCAGTGGAAAGCGGGGTTTATACGAGCAGTACTTC.